These 21 T cell receptor beta chains were all obtained from the same sample, sequenced in a study of cytomegalovirus exposure and HLA in healthy donors. The PCR ran on 60 Vbeta and 13 Jbeta primers. This table comes from immunoSEQ multiplex PCR, and its TCRdb copy is limited to in-frame clones, with some not included. The table includes roughly 150,000 clones, roughly four fifths detected once. Material for sequencing was PBMCs. The source is a man aged 45-65 years in good health and CMV-seropositive.

The V gene is TRBV7-9, the J gene TRBJ1-2, with D maybe TRBD1 (5 bases). Trimming stripped 5 bases from V and 6 bases from J, with 22 bases between. The germline V gene has CDR1 SEHNR and CDR2 FQNEAQ (reference sequence). This CDR3 has 16 amino acids. The CDR3 coding sequence is TGTGCCAGCAGCCCCGTCCTCAGGGATTTGATGGATGGCTACACCTTC. This codes for CASSPVLRDLMDGYTF.

In its sample, this clone was seen once. The V gene is TRBV13, the J gene TRBJ1-1, with 8 bases fitting TRBD1. The CDR3 is 15 amino acids. Trimming at V came to 5 bases and at J to 1 base, leaving 6 bases not matched to a gene. Germline-derived CDR1 and CDR2 are PRHDT and FYEKMQ (reference sequence). This chain's CDR3 is CASSSRQGRNTEAFF. DNA of the CDR3: TGTGCCAGCAGCAGCCGACAGGGGAGGAACACTGAAGCTTTCTTT.

The chain combines TRBV11-1 with TRBJ2-7; TRBD1 is a possible D gene (6 bases). The CDR3 loop spans 14 amino acids. V lost 5 bases, J lost 3 bases, and 14 bases lay in between. Germline values: CDR1 SGHAT, CDR2 FQDESV (reference sequence). This chain's CDR3 is CASSQEGDIYEQYF. CDR3 coding DNA: TGTGCCAGCAGCCAAGAGGGGGATATCTACGAGCAGTACTTC.

The V gene is TRBV10-3, the J gene TRBJ2-1; TRBD1 aligns across 10 bases. Germline V CDR1 and CDR2: ENHRY, SYGVKD. This CDR3 contains 16 residues. With 10 bases clipped from V and 4 bases from J, the junction kept 13 bases outside the gene matches. CDR3 DNA: TGTGCCACAGCTGAACCGGGACAGGGGCCTTACAATGAGCAGTTCTTC. Amino acid sequence: CATAEPGQGPYNEQFF.

About this clone: The junction does not match germline at one end; this may be a read error. The chain couples TRBV7-7 to TRBJ2-1; 12 bases align to TRBD2. CDR1 SSHAT and CDR2 FNYEAQ come from the germline V gene (reference sequence). CDR3 length: 14 residues. The CDR3 DNA sequence: TGTGCTAGCAGCTTGGGGACTAGCGGGAATGAGCAGTTCTTC. The encoded protein is CASSLGTSGNEQFF.

This clone has a handful of counts. The chain is built from TRBV6-6 and TRBJ1-5; TRBD1 is a possible D gene (6 bases). CDR3 length: 12 amino acids. The germline CDR1 and CDR2 sequences are MNHNY and SVGAGI (reference sequence). Trimming pared 6 bases from V and 4 bases from J, leaving 7 bases between. The CDR3 nucleotides are TGTGCCAGCAGACAGGGAAATCAGCCCCAGCATTTT. Protein: CASRQGNQPQHF.

The chain carries TRBV9 and TRBJ2-7, with TRBD1 identical over 7 bases. Germline CDR1 is SGDLS and CDR2 is YYNGEE. This CDR3 comprises 17 residues. Trimming took 0 bases from V and 1 from J; bases not matched to a gene: 10. CDR3 sequence (DNA): TGTGCCAGCAGCGTAGGGCCCAGCCGACAGGGATCCTACGAGCAGTACTTC. Its protein product is CASSVGPSRQGSYEQYF.

V usage is TRBV5-4 and J usage is TRBJ2-2; 7 positions match TRBD2. CDR3 length equals 14 residues. Germline CDR1 and CDR2: SGHNT and YYREEE (reference sequence). J gave up 7 bases and V 4 bases, and 7 bases lay outside the gene matches. CDR3: CASSPSGTDGELFF. The CDR3 DNA reads as TGTGCCAGCAGCCCAAGCGGGACGGACGGGGAGCTGTTTTTT.

The rearrangement links TRBV2 to TRBJ1-1; D is uncertain. In germline, CDR1 is SNHLY, CDR2 FYNNEI. CDR3 length: 14 amino acids. V lost 8 bases and J 0 bases, leaving 13 bases between the germline ends. The CDR3 coding sequence is TGTGCCAGCCTACCGGGGAGCCTGAACACTGAAGCTTTCTTT. It yields the protein CASLPGSLNTEAFF.

In DNA, the CDR3 is TGTGCCAGTAGTATAGGTTCGCTAGCGGGAGCCGAGCAGTACTTC. This sequence encodes CASSIGSLAGAEQYF. The gene calls are TRBV19 and TRBJ2-7; 10 bases match TRBD2. The CDR3 contains 15 residues. Germline CDR1 is LNHDA and CDR2 is SQIVND (reference sequence). J was trimmed by 6 bases and V by 1 base; bases with no gene match: 6.

This clone appeared a few times. V and J are TRBV19 and TRBJ1-4; 10 positions agree with TRBD1. V lost 10 bases to trimming and J lost 0 bases; unmatched junction nucleotides: 5. This CDR3 is built from 15 residues. CDR1 and CDR2 (germline): LNHDA, SQIVND (reference sequence). In nucleotides, the CDR3 is TGTGCCACGCGGGACAGGGGAGCAACTAATGAAAAACTGTTTTTT. It translates to CATRDRGATNEKLFF.

The chain uses TRBV4-2 and TRBJ2-5, with D perhaps TRBD1 (8 bases). Germline V gene lookup returns CDR1 LGHNA and CDR2 YNFKEQ. Trimming left V 6 bases short and J 5 bases short, with 19 bases between. The CDR3 totals 15 residues. CDR3 DNA: TGTGCCAGCAGACCCGGACAGGGAGGGGTCGAGACCCAGTACTTC. It codes for CASRPGQGGVETQYF.

The chain couples TRBV7-9 to TRBJ2-5; 8 bases fit TRBD2. The V gene's germline CDR1 is SEHNR and CDR2 FQNEAQ (reference sequence). The CDR3 has 16 amino acids. V lost 4 bases to trimming and J lost 4 bases; unmatched junction nucleotides: 11. The CDR3 DNA is TGTGCCAGCAGCTCGGGACGATTAGCGGGGTTAGAGACCCAGTACTTC. The encoded protein is CASSSGRLAGLETQYF.

J is TRBJ2-2 and V is TRBV2; no reliable D call. This CDR3 has 17 amino acids. In germline, CDR1 is SNHLY, CDR2 FYNNEI. V was clipped by 3 bases and J by 0 bases, with 14 bases between them. The CDR3 nucleotides read TGTGCCAGCAGTGACCCCTTTTTAGCACCGAACACCGGGGAGCTGTTTTTT. This translates into CASSDPFLAPNTGELFF.

The rearrangement uses TRBV28 and TRBJ2-1; tentatively, D is TRBD2 (5 bases). Germline V CDR1 and CDR2: MDHEN, SYDVKM. The CDR3 is 17 amino acids. V was shortened by 2 bases and J by 2 bases, with 16 bases between the two germline ends. This CDR3 is CASSLGVRSGAYNEQFF. The DNA of the CDR3 is TGTGCCAGCAGTTTAGGAGTTCGGAGCGGAGCCTACAATGAGCAGTTCTTC.

The rearrangement joins TRBV5-4 to TRBJ1-2, with unresolved D. The CDR3 totals 14 residues. Deletions cut 4 bases from V and 4 bases from J, with 14 bases between. CDR1 is SGHNT, CDR2 YYREEE, per germline (reference sequence). The CDR3 DNA sequence: TGTGCCAGCAGCCGATTTGGCCCATCCTATGGCTACACCTTC. It translates to CASSRFGPSYGYTF.

The chain has TRBV18 and TRBJ2-1; D remains unclear. From germline, CDR1 is KGHSH and CDR2 LQKENI. Trimming shortened V by 0 bases and J by 8 bases, and 8 bases separated the two germline ends. CDR3 length equals 13 residues. The CDR3 sequence: CASSPPSGDEQFF. The CDR3 DNA follows: TGTGCCAGCTCACCACCGTCAGGCGATGAGCAGTTCTTC.

The genes are TRBV27 and TRBJ2-2, with 8 bases lining up with TRBD2. Trimming took 7 bases from V and 2 from J; bases not matched to a gene: 15. Germline-derived CDR1 and CDR2 are MNHEY and SMNVEV (reference sequence). This CDR3 has 18 residues. The CDR3 DNA reads TGTGCCAGCATCTCCCGGGGGCTAGCGGGTCTTAACACCGGGGAGCTGTTTTTT. It yields the protein CASISRGLAGLNTGELFF.

This clone was observed once. The chain links TRBV5-4 to TRBJ1-1, with D maybe TRBD1 (6 bases). Germline V gene data show CDR1 as SGHNT and CDR2 as YYREEE (reference sequence). There are 15 residues in the CDR3. V was shortened by 0 bases and J by 4 bases, with 13 bases between the two germline ends. As DNA, the CDR3 is TGTGCCAGCAGCTTGGATATGAGGGGGACCACTGAAGCTTTCTTT. It is translated as CASSLDMRGTTEAFF.

This chain uses TRBV18 with TRBJ1-6; D possibly corresponds to TRBD1 (6 bases). V lost 3 bases to trimming and J lost 8 bases, with 11 bases between them. The CDR3 totals 14 residues. Germline V gene sequence: CDR1 KGHSH, CDR2 LQKENI. The CDR3 bases are TGTGCCAGCTCACCCCGGTCAGGGGATTCACCCCTCCACTTT. The encoded protein is CASSPRSGDSPLHF.

The J gene is TRBJ2-2, the V gene TRBV11-3, with D uncertain. The ends were cut back, 2 bases at V and 0 bases at J, with 4 bases in the middle. The CDR3 is made up of 14 amino acids. From germline, CDR1 is SGHNT and CDR2 YENEEA. CDR3 in amino acids: CASSLLANTGELFF. The CDR3 bases are TGTGCCAGCAGCTTACTCGCGAACACCGGGGAGCTGTTTTTT. Drawing the rest from reference TRBV11-3 and TRBJ2-2, the complete variable domain is EAGVVQSPRYKIIEKKQPVAFWCNPISGHNTLYWYLQNLGQGPELLIRYENEEAVDDSQLPKDRFSAERLKGVDSTLKIQPAELGDSAVYLCASSLLANTGELFFGEGSRLTVL.